Listed below are T cell receptor beta chains from one sample, sequenced in a study of regulatory T cells in long-lasting Graves disease. MiXCR was run by TCRdb on the multiplex PCR reads, yielding one entry per CDR3 protein. The data hold hundreds of thousands of distinct CDR3 sequences, with about 14% observed a single time. These data were also filed under a second study, of T cells in Graves' hyperthyroidism and ophthalmopathy.

Sequenced here: peripheral blood mononuclear cells (PBMCs), sampled at new diagnosis, from a patient treated with antithyroid drugs. The receptors stem from a man between 25 and 39 years old with Graves disease. The CDR3 runs from the conserved cysteine through the conserved F or W. A D gene is named only where the DNA matches it firmly. Not every row has a clone size; where given, it reads once, few, many or a size class.

CDR3 DNA | CDR3 protein | clone size | D gene | J gene | V gene
TGTGCCAGCAGTTACTCCGCCGGGACAGACAATGAGCAGTTCTTC | CASSYSAGTDNEQFF | few | TRBD1 | TRBJ2-1 | TRBV6-5
TGTGCCAGCAGTGGACTAGCGGGAGTCACAGATACGCAGTATTTT | CASSGLAGVTDTQYF | many | TRBD2 | TRBJ2-3 | TRBV27
TGTGCCAGCAGTTACACTAGCGCACAAGAGACCCAGTACTTC | CASSYTSAQETQYF | many | TRBD2 | TRBJ2-5 | TRBV6-5
TGTGCCAGCAGAGCAGGGGGCGGACGGGGAGTCGGTGAGCAGTTCTTC | CASRAGGGRGVGEQFF | - | TRBD1 | TRBJ2-1 | TRBV6-1
TGTGCCAGTAGTATAGAGCTTGGAGCCTATAACTATGGCTACACCTTC | CASSIELGAYNYGYTF | few | - | TRBJ1-2 | TRBV19
TGTGCCAGCAGCTTAATGGGGACTAGCGTCTACGAGCAGTACTTC | CASSLMGTSVYEQYF | many | TRBD2 | TRBJ2-7 | TRBV7-9
TGTGCCAGCTCACCCGTAGACCTCTATGGCTACACCTTC | CASSPVDLYGYTF | few | - | TRBJ1-2 | TRBV18
TGTGCCAGCAGCTTTCCGGGACAGGGGCGCTGGGAGACCCAGTACTTC | CASSFPGQGRWETQYF | many | TRBD1 | TRBJ2-5 | TRBV7-2
TGCAGTGCTACAACCCGACAGGGCGAGATGAGCTTGAGATCCTACGAGCAGTACTTC | CSATTRQGEMSLRSYEQYF | - | TRBD1 | TRBJ2-7 | TRBV20-1
TGTGCCAGCAGTGAACACTACGAGCAGTACTTC | CASSEHYEQYF | many | - | TRBJ2-7 | TRBV6-1
TGCAGTGCTAGCCCTAGCGGGAGTGGGAATGAGCAGTTCTTC | CSASPSGSGNEQFF | many | TRBD2 | TRBJ2-1 | TRBV20-1
TGTGCCAGCAGTCCTAAGGGACAGTGGGCTTTCTTT | CASSPKGQWAFF | many | TRBD1 | TRBJ1-1 | TRBV12-3/TRBV12-4
TGTGCCAGCAGCGCATCCGGCAGTCGCTCCTACGAGCAGTACTTC | CASSASGSRSYEQYF | - | - | TRBJ2-7 | TRBV5-8
TGTGCCAGCTCACCAGGGACGCCAGCTGAAGCTTTCTTT | CASSPGTPAEAFF | many | - | TRBJ1-1 | TRBV18
TGTGCCAGCGGCACCGACGGGGGCTCCGGGGAGCTGTTTTTT | CASGTDGGSGELFF | - | - | TRBJ2-2 | TRBV9
TGTGCCAGCAGAACCCCAGGGGAGAACACTGAAGCTTTCTTT | CASRTPGENTEAFF | many | - | TRBJ1-1 | TRBV12-3/TRBV12-4
TGTGCCAGCAGTCGGTGGGCGGGAGTTCGGGATACGCAGTATTTT | CASSRWAGVRDTQYF | many | TRBD2 | TRBJ2-3 | TRBV7-6
TGTGCCTGGAGTGTAGGGATCCCCAATCAGCCCCAGCATTTT | CAWSVGIPNQPQHF | few | - | TRBJ1-5 | TRBV30
TGCGCCAGCAGTGAGCAGCGGGAGAGAGATACGCAGTATTTT | CASSEQRERDTQYF | few | TRBD2 | TRBJ2-3 | TRBV10-1
TGTGCCAGCTTCGAGGGGGGTAGCCCCTACGAGCAGTACTTC | CASFEGGSPYEQYF | many | - | TRBJ2-7 | TRBV12-3/TRBV12-4
TGTGCCAGCAGTGCTACAGGGGGTGGGGCCAACGTCCTGACTTTC | CASSATGGGANVLTF | many | TRBD1 | TRBJ2-6 | TRBV27
TGCGCCAGCAGCTTGTTCCTCCCCCGCCAAGAGACCCAGTACTTC | CASSLFLPRQETQYF | few | - | TRBJ2-5 | TRBV5-1
TGTGCCAGTAGTATGTCGGGGTCCCCAGAGAGGAGCTACACCTTC | CASSMSGSPERSYTF | many | - | TRBJ1-2 | TRBV19
TGTGCCAGCAGTTCGGGACAGGGCTTATCCTATGGCTACACCTTC | CASSSGQGLSYGYTF | many | TRBD1 | TRBJ1-2 | TRBV12-3/TRBV12-4
TGTGCCAGCAGCCCGACCGGGACAGGGGGCGATCAGTACTTC | CASSPTGTGGDQYF | few | TRBD1 | TRBJ2-7 | TRBV7-9
TGTGCCAGCAGTCCCGTGAGTAACTACGAGCAGTACTTC | CASSPVSNYEQYF | many | - | TRBJ2-7 | TRBV7-9
TGTGCCAGCAGCTACCCCACCGGGCGGAGTACCTTAGGGCAACTGTTTTTT | CASSYPTGRSTLGQLFF | once | - | TRBJ1-4 | TRBV7-9
TGCAGTGCACTTCGGGACAGGTCAGAAGAGACCCAGTACTTC | CSALRDRSEETQYF | - | TRBD1 | TRBJ2-5 | TRBV20-1
TGTGCCAGCTCCTCCCCTGGTGGAGGGCCGGGAGAGACCCAGTACTTC | CASSSPGGGPGETQYF | many | - | TRBJ2-5 | TRBV27
TGTGCCAGCAGCCTCTCCCGGGGGGGTTTTGATCAGCCCCAGCATTTT | CASSLSRGGFDQPQHF | - | - | TRBJ1-5 | TRBV6-1
TGTGCCAGCAGCTTAAGGGGAGGGGGCACTGAAGCTTTCTTT | CASSLRGGGTEAFF | few | - | TRBJ1-1 | TRBV13
TGTGCCACCAGTGACCCGGGAAGGGGGGACGAGCAGTACTTC | CATSDPGRGDEQYF | many | - | TRBJ2-7 | TRBV24-1
TGTGCCAGCAGTTATGGTAGTCGCGGAGCGAACACCGGGGAGCTGTTTTTT | CASSYGSRGANTGELFF | many | - | TRBJ2-2 | TRBV6-5
TGTGCCAGCTCACTCTCGGGAGCACTGAACACTGAAGCTTTCTTT | CASSLSGALNTEAFF | - | - | TRBJ1-1 | TRBV18
TGCGCCAGCAGCTTGGGTGCGGATCAGCCCCAGCATTTT | CASSLGADQPQHF | many | - | TRBJ1-5 | TRBV5-1
TGTGCCAGCAGCGTACCGGGTAATGAGCAGTTCTTC | CASSVPGNEQFF | few | - | TRBJ2-1 | TRBV9
TGTGCCACCTCACCCGCGGCGGACAGGGGGGTTGTAGGCTATGGCTACACCTTC | CATSPAADRGVVGYGYTF | - | TRBD1 | TRBJ1-2 | TRBV6-2/TRBV6-3
TGTGCCAGCAGGCGCCGACCAGGGGGAACTATGACAGATACGCAGTATTTT | CASRRRPGGTMTDTQYF | once | TRBD1 | TRBJ2-3 | TRBV7-2
TGCGCCAGCAGCCCCGGGACTCCCACCGGGGAGCTGTTTTTT | CASSPGTPTGELFF | - | - | TRBJ2-2 | TRBV5-1
TGTGCCAGCAGTTTGGTTCCAAGGAATGAGCAGTTCTTC | CASSLVPRNEQFF | many | - | TRBJ2-1 | TRBV12-3/TRBV12-4
TGTGCCACCAGTGACCCGCCGGACAGGGGCGGAACAGATACGCAGTATTTT | CATSDPPDRGGTDTQYF | many | TRBD1 | TRBJ2-3 | TRBV24-1
TGTGCCAGCAGCGGGACAGCAACCTCTGGAAACACCATATATTTT | CASSGTATSGNTIYF | - | - | TRBJ1-3 | TRBV9
TGCAGTGCTAGCCCCACCGGGACACCTGGCTACACCTTC | CSASPTGTPGYTF | many | - | TRBJ1-2 | TRBV20-1
TGTGCCAGCAGCCATGGCTGGAACCCGAACACCGTGGAGCTGTTTTTT | CASSHGWNPNTVELFF | - | - | TRBJ2-2 | TRBV3-1
TGTGCCAGTAGTCGCTACAATTATCAGCCCCAGCATTTT | CASSRYNYQPQHF | few | - | TRBJ1-5 | TRBV19
TGCAGTCCCCCGTCCGACAGGGCGAAGACCCAGTACTTC | CSPPSDRAKTQYF | many | TRBD1 | TRBJ2-5 | TRBV20-1
TGCAGCGTCGGTGGACTAGGCTCTTCCTACGAGCAGTACTTC | CSVGGLGSSYEQYF | many | TRBD2 | TRBJ2-7 | TRBV29-1
TGTGCCAGCAGCCGCGGGGGAGGGTTGTACGAGCAGTACTTC | CASSRGGGLYEQYF | many | TRBD2 | TRBJ2-7 | TRBV5-5
TGTGCCAGCCCAGGGGGGGGGGAGACCCAGTACTTC | CASPGGGETQYF | few | - | TRBJ2-5 | TRBV12-3/TRBV12-4
TGTGCCAGCAGTCCTTCCCGATTAAATCAGCCCCAGCATTTT | CASSPSRLNQPQHF | many | - | TRBJ1-5 | TRBV12-3/TRBV12-4
TGTGCCAGCAGCCCAGCGGGGAACTACAATGAGCAGTTCTTC | CASSPAGNYNEQFF | many | TRBD2 | TRBJ2-1 | TRBV12-3/TRBV12-4
TGTGCCAGTAGTATCCCTTCCTGGGGGAATCAGCCCCAGCATTTT | CASSIPSWGNQPQHF | few | - | TRBJ1-5 | TRBV19
TGTGCCACCAGTGCTGCCGGGACTAGCGGGAGAAGGGAGACCCAGTACTTC | CATSAAGTSGRRETQYF | few | TRBD2 | TRBJ2-5 | TRBV24-1
TGCAGTGCTATTTTCGGGGCTTCACCCCTCCACTTT | CSAIFGASPLHF | - | - | TRBJ1-6 | TRBV20-1
TGTGCCAGCAGCCTAAGGGGCCCGGGACTAGCGGGAGTGGATACGCAGTATTTT | CASSLRGPGLAGVDTQYF | - | TRBD2 | TRBJ2-3 | TRBV3-1
TGTGCCAGCAGCCTATGGGGTGATGAAGCTTTCTTT | CASSLWGDEAFF | - | - | TRBJ1-1 | TRBV3-1
TGCAGTGCCTCAAGGGGACTAGCGAGCACAGATACGCAGTATTTT | CSASRGLASTDTQYF | few | TRBD2 | TRBJ2-3 | TRBV20-1
TGCAGCTCTGTAGGGATTCAAGAGACCCAGTACTTC | CSSVGIQETQYF | few | - | TRBJ2-5 | TRBV29-1
TGTGCCAGCAGCTTAGCTGTTCGCAGAGAGACCCAGTACTTC | CASSLAVRRETQYF | many | - | TRBJ2-5 | TRBV7-2
TGCAGTGCTCTAGGGGCAGGGGTGGACGAGCAGTACTTC | CSALGAGVDEQYF | few | - | TRBJ2-7 | TRBV20-1